The 5 T cell receptor beta chains presented below share a single source sample, sequenced in a study of T cells in Graves' hyperthyroidism and ophthalmopathy. RNA transcripts provided the source from which TCR beta CDR3 regions were amplified. First-round RT-PCR of the TCR CDR3 relied on the HTBI primer set. TCRdb recomputed calls from the multiplex PCR reads with MiXCR, one row per CDR3 protein. Among 650,000 to 750,000 distinct CDR3 sequences, 12% to 15% were seen once, and the ten largest hold roughly 10%. Sequenced material: blood. These receptors were collected from a woman aged 18 to 35 with Graves' hyperthyroidism.

This clonotype was recorded at least ten times. This sequence joins TRBV28 and TRBJ2-1; 12 nucleotides agree with TRBD2. The length of the CDR3 is 21 residues. Germline CDR1 and CDR2: MDHEN and SYDVKM. Losses at the gene ends were 10 bases for V and 0 bases for J; bases not matched to a gene: 22. The CDR3 reads CATRGTSGRGKGASSYNEQFF. CDR3 nucleotides: TGTGCCACCCGGGGGACTAGCGGGCGAGGGAAGGGGGCGAGCTCCTACAATGAGCAGTTCTTC.

This clonotype was observed at least ten times. This chain joins TRBV12-3 or TRBV12-4 and TRBJ2-5; D is undetermined. The CDR3 runs 13 residues. Trimming shortened V by 2 bases and J by 5 bases, and 9 bases separated the two germline ends. The CDR3: CASSLWIGETQYF. The CDR3 coding sequence is TGTGCCAGCAGTTTATGGATTGGGGAGACCCAGTACTTC.

This clonotype was recorded at least ten times. The V call is TRBV11-2, the J call TRBJ2-7; D is uncertain. CDR3 size: 12 residues. Germline assignment: CDR1 SGHAT and CDR2 FQNNGV. Trimming cost V 5 bases and J 3 bases, with 8 bases left between them. In nucleotides, the CDR3 is TGTGCCAGCAGCCTTCTTTACTACGAGCAGTACTTC. Translating it yields CASSLLYYEQYF. Filled out from reference TRBV11-2 and TRBJ2-7, the complete variable domain reads EAGVAQSPRYKIIEKRQSVAFWCNPISGHATLYWYQQILGQGPKLLIQFQNNGVVDDSQLPKDRFSAERLKGVDSTLKIQPAKLEDSAVYLCASSLLYYEQYFGPGTRLTVT.

This clonotype was observed at least ten times. The gene calls are TRBV6-2 or TRBV6-3 and TRBJ2-1, with TRBD2 matching 8 bases. Germline CDR1 is MNHEY and CDR2 is SVGEGT. The CDR3 length is 15 residues. With V trimmed by 6 bases and J by 4 bases, 8 bases remained unmatched. CDR3 region: CASSPVQRGYNEQFF. CDR3 sequence (DNA): TGTGCCAGCAGCCCGGTTCAGCGGGGGTACAATGAGCAGTTCTTC.

This clonotype was recorded many times. The chain recombines TRBV6-1 with TRBJ1-5; maybe TRBD1 (5 bases). Trimming pared 6 bases from V and 4 bases from J, leaving 10 bases between. CDR1 is MNHNS, CDR2 SASEGT, per germline. This CDR3 region has 13 residues. The CDR3 DNA reads TGTGCCAGCAGGGACCCAGGGAATCAGCCCCAGCATTTT. This translates into CASRDPGNQPQHF.